A single T cell receptor (beta chain) is shown here with its context. Its antigen is not identified. CD45RO negativity and positive selection for CCR7 defined naive CD8 cells, a population that excluded terminally differentiated effector memory CD45RA+ cells. This record comes from a study of shared clonotypes between healthy human individuals. Generated by immunoSEQ multiplex PCR, the TCRdb table keeps only in-frame clones and is missing some. The sample has almost 700,000 clones; around 90% are singletons. Whole-study findings and limits: When naive CD4 clonotypes were compared across a handful of donors, about 4.8% were shared.

The TCR sequence derives from a man aged 25-40 years in good health. The sequenced sample consisted of naive CD8+ T cells sorted from blood.

The DNA of the CDR3 is TGTGCCAGCAGCTCCTGGGCGGTCGATAATGAAAAACTGTTTTTT. Its translation is CASSSWAVDNEKLFF. This chain joins TRBV11-2 and TRBJ1-4; D not certain. The CDR3 covers 15 residues. V lost 4 bases, J lost 4 bases, and 13 bases lay in between. In germline, CDR1 is SGHAT, CDR2 FQNNGV.